The 25 T cell receptor beta chains below come from one sample, sequenced in a study of shared clonotypes between healthy human individuals. Sequenced by immunoSEQ multiplex PCR; TCRdb stores in-frame clones only, minus some. The data show 2 million to 2.5 million clones, around 92% seen once. The sample was naive CD4+ T cells from PBMCs. Subset indicated: CD45RA+ positively selected. The source of these receptors is a man aged 18 to 35 in good health. Some clones in this sample may be carry-over from other donors' samples.

CDR3 nucleotides: TGTGCCAGCAGTCCCCGGGGTGGACAGGGCGGTGGCACAGATACGCAGTATTTT. It specifies CASSPRGGQGGGTDTQYF. The chain recombines TRBV2 with TRBJ2-3, with 8 bases lining up with TRBD1. Germline CDR1 SNHLY, CDR2 FYNNEI. J lost 1 base, V lost 5 bases, and 14 bases had no gene match. The CDR3 covers 18 residues.

V gene TRBV2 combines with J gene TRBJ2-7; D gene unclear. Germline assignment: CDR1 SNHLY and CDR2 FYNNEI. The CDR3 has 14 residues. Trimming left V 6 bases short and J 4 bases short, with 16 bases between. The DNA for the CDR3 is TGTGCCAGCAGAATCGACGGAGTGGGTTACGAGCAGTACTTC. This encodes CASRIDGVGYEQYF. Using reference TRBV2 and TRBJ2-7 for the parts outside the CDR3, the full variable domain is EPEVTQTPSHQVTQMGQEVILRCVPISNHLYFYWYRQILGQKVEFLVSFYNNEISEKSEIFDDQFSVERPDGSNFTLKIRSTKLEDSAMYFCASRIDGVGYEQYFGPGTRLTVT.

This clone appeared once. The chain combines TRBV4-1 with TRBJ1-2; D remains unclear. Germline CDR1 reads MGHRA; CDR2 reads YSYEKL. The V end lost 1 base, the J end lost 1 base, and 13 bases lay between the germline ends. The CDR3 runs 16 residues. This chain's CDR3 is CASSQGQANYNYGYTF. The CDR3 DNA follows: TGCGCCAGCAGCCAAGGTCAGGCCAACTATAACTATGGCTACACCTTC.

The CDR3 nucleotides are TGTGCCAGCAGCCAACTAGCGGGAACCTACAATGAGCAGTTCTTC. It yields the protein CASSQLAGTYNEQFF. The chain combines TRBV14 with TRBJ2-1; TRBD2 matches 9 bases. The germline CDR1 and CDR2 sequences are SGHDN and FVKESK. This CDR3 is built from 15 residues. V shed 2 bases and J 2 bases; nucleotides not matched to a gene: 1.

This rearrangement joins TRBV29-1 to TRBJ2-3; D remains ambiguous. CDR3 length: 12 amino acids. CDR1 is SQVTM and CDR2 is ANQGSEA in the germline V gene. The germline V and J ends were trimmed by 1 base and 5 bases, with 7 bases remaining between them. The CDR3 coding sequence is TGCAGCGTTGAAGGCTCCGTAGATACGCAGTATTTT. Amino acid sequence: CSVEGSVDTQYF.

V is TRBV2 and J is TRBJ2-3; TRBD2 matches at 10 bases. In germline, CDR1 is SNHLY, CDR2 FYNNEI. V lost 6 bases and J lost 3; bases outside the gene matches: 9. The CDR3 runs to 16 residues. The CDR3 DNA follows: TGTGCCAGCAGGGTAAGCGGGAGGGCCAGGACAGATACGCAGTATTTT. This encodes CASRVSGRARTDTQYF. The full variable domain, with the rest looked up from reference TRBV2 and TRBJ2-3, is EPEVTQTPSHQVTQMGQEVILRCVPISNHLYFYWYRQILGQKVEFLVSFYNNEISEKSEIFDDQFSVERPDGSNFTLKIRSTKLEDSAMYFCASRVSGRARTDTQYFGPGTRLTVL.

The chain carries TRBV2 and TRBJ2-5; 11 bases line up with TRBD2. Germline V gives CDR1 SNHLY, CDR2 FYNNEI. The CDR3 length is 17 residues. Trimming removed 6 bases from V and 5 bases from J; junction bases left unmatched: 14. DNA of the CDR3: TGTGCCAGCAGGCCTGACACTAGCGGGAGTATCCGGGAGACCCAGTACTTC. This codes for CASRPDTSGSIRETQYF.

CDR3 DNA sequence: TGTGCCAGCAGCTTGCCCGTAACTAGTCTTGAGCAGTTCTTC. Translating gives CASSLPVTSLEQFF. This sequence joins TRBV7-2 and TRBJ2-1, with TRBD2 as a possible D gene (5 bases). Looked up from germline, CDR1 is SGHTA and CDR2 is FQGNSA. This CDR3 comprises 14 residues. V was cut by 3 bases and J by 9 bases, with 15 bases left in between.

The rearrangement links TRBV29-1 to TRBJ1-6, with TRBD1 as a possible D gene (5 bases). Germline V gene lookup returns CDR1 SQVTM and CDR2 ANQGSEA. V lost 6 bases, J lost 5 bases, and 11 bases lay in between. The CDR3 has 13 amino acids. CDR3: CSVRDAHNSPLHF. CDR3 in DNA: TGCAGCGTCCGGGACGCCCATAATTCACCCCTCCACTTT.

This clone came up a few times. This chain joins TRBV2 and TRBJ1-1; D possibly corresponds to TRBD1 (5 bases). CDR1 SNHLY and CDR2 FYNNEI come from the germline V gene. The CDR3 covers 13 residues. Trimming shortened V by 10 bases and J by 0 bases, and 12 bases separated the two germline ends. The CDR3 is CATQTEMNTEAFF. The CDR3 DNA is TGTGCCACCCAGACAGAGATGAACACTGAAGCTTTCTTT.

The chain has TRBV2 and TRBJ1-2; D might be TRBD1 (5 bases). V was cut by 5 bases and J by 4 bases, with 17 bases left in between. The germline gives CDR1 SNHLY, CDR2 FYNNEI. The length of the CDR3 is 15 residues. The CDR3 DNA is TGTGCCAGCAGTCTAGGTGGGACTCCCGGCTATGGCTACACCTTC. Its translation: CASSLGGTPGYGYTF.

This clone has only one observation. The rearrangement joins TRBV5-1 to TRBJ2-5, with D perhaps TRBD1 or TRBD2 (5 bases each). The CDR3 spans 15 residues. Trimming stripped 4 bases from V and 2 bases from J, with 15 bases between. Germline lookup yields CDR1 SGHRS and CDR2 YFSETQ. The DNA of the CDR3 is TGCGCCAGCAGCGGCACCCTGGGGGAGCAAGAGACCCAGTACTTC. Translating gives CASSGTLGEQETQYF.

The chain joins TRBV7-3 to TRBJ2-1; D is uncertain. The CDR3 sequence is 12 residues long. V was trimmed by 4 bases and J by 16 bases, leaving 17 bases between them. The germline CDR1 and CDR2 sequences are SGHTA and FQGTGA. DNA of the CDR3: TGTGCCAGCAGCTACCCGGGCAGACCCCAATTCTTC. It translates to CASSYPGRPQFF.

The chain carries TRBV28 and TRBJ2-1; the match to TRBD1 covers 8 bases. V shed 10 bases and J 1 base; nucleotides not matched to a gene: 15. The germline CDR1 and CDR2 sequences are MDHEN and SYDVKM. The CDR3 sequence is 17 residues long. In DNA form, the CDR3 reads TGTGCCACACTCTCCCACGAAGGGACAGGTTCCTACAATGAGCAGTTCTTC. It is translated as CATLSHEGTGSYNEQFF.

This clone occurred once. The chain couples TRBV10-3 to TRBJ2-7; D perhaps matches TRBD2 (5 bases). The CDR3 extends over 13 amino acids. Germline assignment: CDR1 ENHRY and CDR2 SYGVKD. V dropped 6 bases and J dropped 5 bases, with 14 bases sitting between them. CDR3 bases: TGTGCCATCAGCCGTGGAGGTGTGGACGAGCAGTACTTC. Its protein is CAISRGGVDEQYF.

This sequence joins TRBV12-5 and TRBJ2-1; D not resolved. The CDR3 contains 16 residues. Germline V gene lookup returns CDR1 LGHNT and CDR2 FRNRAP. V was pared by 0 bases and J by 10 bases, with 19 bases between. This chain's CDR3 is CASGLVLRTGQSEQFF. CDR3 coding DNA: TGTGCTAGTGGTTTGGTACTGCGGACGGGCCAATCGGAGCAGTTCTTC.

The V call is TRBV5-1, the J call TRBJ1-2; TRBD1 is a possible D gene (6 bases). The V gene lost 0 bases and the J gene lost 4 bases, with 22 bases spanning the gap. The CDR3 totals 18 residues. Looked up from germline, CDR1 is SGHRS and CDR2 is YFSETQ. CDR3 in DNA: TGCGCCAGCAGCTTGGTGGGCAGGGGTGTTCTCCAGGGCTATGGCTACACCTTC. Its protein product is CASSLVGRGVLQGYGYTF.

The DNA of the CDR3 is TGTGCCAGCAGCGCCATGGGCGGGGGGGAGGAGACCCAGTACTTC. Translating gives CASSAMGGGEETQYF. The chain recombines TRBV9 with TRBJ2-5; 9 bases are shared with TRBD2. The length of the CDR3 is 15 residues. V shed 3 bases and J 5 bases; nucleotides not matched to a gene: 8. Germline V gives CDR1 SGDLS, CDR2 YYNGEE.

The chain uses TRBV28 and TRBJ2-1; 9 nucleotides line up with TRBD1. The germline gives CDR1 MDHEN, CDR2 SYDVKM. The CDR3 length is 15 residues. V was clipped by 6 bases and J by 8 bases; unmatched bases: 11. Written as DNA, the CDR3 is TGTGCCAGCAGCCCAGGGGGACAGGGAGAAGATGAGCAGTTCTTC. Translation: CASSPGGQGEDEQFF.

The chain is built from TRBV11-2 and TRBJ1-2; a possible D gene is TRBD1 (6 bases). Per the germline V gene, CDR1 is SGHAT and CDR2 is FQNNGV. CDR3 length: 13 residues. Trimming removed 5 bases from V and 7 bases from J, with 14 bases in between. CDR3 region: CASSKSGQFGYTF. CDR3 DNA sequence: TGTGCCAGCAGCAAATCAGGACAGTTTGGCTACACCTTC.

The chain employs TRBV9 and TRBJ2-7; D is perhaps TRBD1 (5 bases). The V gene's germline CDR1 is SGDLS and CDR2 YYNGEE. Trimming took 1 base from V and 6 from J, leaving 11 bases between them. The CDR3 spans 13 residues. The CDR3: CASSVTAQGEQYF. CDR3 in DNA: TGTGCCAGCAGCGTAACAGCCCAGGGCGAGCAGTACTTC.

This clone was detected only a few times. J is TRBJ2-7 and V is TRBV2, with D unresolved. CDR1 SNHLY and CDR2 FYNNEI come from the germline V gene. The CDR3 contains 13 residues. Trimming left V 7 bases short and J 7 bases short, with 17 bases between. The CDR3 loop is CASIPIVFREQYF. The CDR3 coding sequence is TGTGCCAGCATTCCCATCGTATTTAGGGAGCAGTACTTC.

The rearrangement links TRBV7-6 to TRBJ2-5; D is ambiguous. Germline lookup yields CDR1 SGHVS and CDR2 FNYEAQ. The length of the CDR3 is 13 residues. Trimming stripped 2 bases from V and 4 bases from J, with 8 bases between. The CDR3 DNA sequence: TGTGCCAGCAGCTTAAATACGCGAGAGACCCAGTACTTC. Amino acids: CASSLNTRETQYF.

There are a few counts of this clone. The chain uses TRBV25-1 and TRBJ1-3; the D gene is possibly TRBD1 (5 bases). Trimming took off 3 bases at V and 0 bases at J, with 6 bases between the two ends. Per the germline V gene, CDR1 is MGHDK and CDR2 is SYGVNS. This CDR3 is built from 14 residues. CDR3 sequence: CASSEGRSGNTIYF. In nucleotides, the CDR3 is TGTGCCAGCAGTGAGGGGCGCTCTGGAAACACCATATATTTT.

Concerning this clone: Distinct nucleotide sequences in the sample also encode this CDR3. J is TRBJ1-5 and V is TRBV19; weak D call: TRBD1 (5 bases). The V end lost 3 bases, the J end lost 5 bases, and 11 bases lay between the germline ends. This CDR3 contains 14 residues. Germline CDR1 reads LNHDA; CDR2 reads SQIVND (reference sequence). CDR3 region: CASSIRQGYQPQHF. The CDR3 bases are TGTGCCAGTAGTATTCGGCAGGGTTATCAGCCCCAGCATTTT.